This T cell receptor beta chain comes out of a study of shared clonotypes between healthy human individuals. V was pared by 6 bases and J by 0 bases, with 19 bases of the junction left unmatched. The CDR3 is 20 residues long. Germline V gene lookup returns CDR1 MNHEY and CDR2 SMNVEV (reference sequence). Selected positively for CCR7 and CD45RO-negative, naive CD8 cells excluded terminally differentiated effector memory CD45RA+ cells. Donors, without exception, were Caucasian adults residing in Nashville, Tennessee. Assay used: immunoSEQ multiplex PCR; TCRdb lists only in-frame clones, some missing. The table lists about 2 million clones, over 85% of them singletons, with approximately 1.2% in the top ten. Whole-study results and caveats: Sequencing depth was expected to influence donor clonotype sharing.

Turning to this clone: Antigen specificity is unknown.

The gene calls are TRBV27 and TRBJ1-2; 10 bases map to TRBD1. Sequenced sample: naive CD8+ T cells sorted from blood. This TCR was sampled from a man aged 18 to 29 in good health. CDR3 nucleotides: TGTGCCAGCAGCTTAGTACTACCCAGCGGGACAGGGGCAACTAACTATGGCTACACCTTC. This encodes CASSLVLPSGTGATNYGYTF.